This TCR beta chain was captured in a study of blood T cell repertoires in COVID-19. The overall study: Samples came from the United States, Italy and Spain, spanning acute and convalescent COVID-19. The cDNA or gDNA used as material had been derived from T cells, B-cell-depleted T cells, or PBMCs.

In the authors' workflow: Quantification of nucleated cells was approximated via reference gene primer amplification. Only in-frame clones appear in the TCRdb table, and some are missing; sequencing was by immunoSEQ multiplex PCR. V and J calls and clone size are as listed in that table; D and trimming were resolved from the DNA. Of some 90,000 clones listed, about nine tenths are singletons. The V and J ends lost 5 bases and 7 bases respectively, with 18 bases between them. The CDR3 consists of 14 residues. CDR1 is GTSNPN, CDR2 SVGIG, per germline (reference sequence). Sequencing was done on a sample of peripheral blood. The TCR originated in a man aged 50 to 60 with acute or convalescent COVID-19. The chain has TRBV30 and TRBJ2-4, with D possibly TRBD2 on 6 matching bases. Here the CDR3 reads CAWGRGTPGNIQYF. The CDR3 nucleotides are TGTGCCTGGGGTCGCGGGACCCCCGGGAACATTCAGTACTTC.